This T cell receptor (beta chain) was recovered during a study of response to subunit inactivated influenza vaccine. Study conclusions and caveats: The authors offered the suggestion that each seasonal influenza vaccination recruits few new T cells.

As to this clonotype: No antigen is known for it.

Germline loops: CDR1 MGHRA, CDR2 YSYEKL. Trimming removed 7 bases from V and 2 bases from J, with 17 bases in between. The CDR3 runs to 16 residues. TCRdb recomputed calls from the RT-PCR reads with MiXCR, one row per CDR3 protein. This table holds about 520,000 distinct CDR3 sequences, approximately 11% found once. The chain couples TRBV4-1 to TRBJ2-2, with D tentatively TRBD2 (6 bases). The sample here was PBMCs from blood, taken 45 days after vaccination. This clonotype originated in a man aged 45 to 65 who received an inactivated influenza vaccine. CDR3 residues: CASTPRGGLNTGELFF. For the CDR3, the DNA is TGCGCCAGCACACCCCGGGGAGGACTAAACACCGGGGAGCTGTTTTTT.